One sample yielded the 30 T cell receptor beta chains listed below, sequenced in a study of chemoradiotherapy in HPV16-positive cancers. This table comes from immunoSEQ multiplex PCR, and its TCRdb copy is limited to in-frame clones, with some not included. The table lists about 12,000 clones, approximately 86% of them singletons, with 5.5% to 7.5% in the top ten. The material sequenced was blood, taken from a patient who underwent chemoradiotherapy. The receptors were sampled from a human donor with HPV-associated anogenital cancer.

The rearrangement joins TRBV5-5 to TRBJ1-5, with 12 nucleotides matching TRBD1. The CDR3 consists of 17 residues. J was trimmed by 7 bases and V by 0 bases; bases with no gene match: 8. CDR1 is SGHKS, CDR2 YYEKEE, per germline (reference sequence). CDR3 protein: CASSLVLGQGARQPQHF. Written as DNA, the CDR3 is TGTGCCAGCAGCTTGGTTCTGGGACAGGGGGCAAGGCAGCCCCAGCATTTT.

The chain is built from TRBV15 and TRBJ2-3; D uncertain. Trimming took 1 base from V and 0 from J, leaving 8 bases between them. Germline CDR1 LNHNV, CDR2 YYDKDF (reference sequence). The CDR3 loop spans 15 amino acids. CDR3 sequence reads: CATSRATTSTDTQYF. The DNA of the CDR3 is TGTGCCACCAGCAGAGCGACCACTAGCACAGATACGCAGTATTTT.

The rearrangement links TRBV19 to TRBJ1-1; tentative D call: TRBD1 (6 bases). The CDR3 has 16 amino acids. Germline CDR1 and CDR2: LNHDA and SQIVND (reference sequence). The germline V and J ends were trimmed by 1 base and 0 bases, with 12 bases remaining between them. CDR3 region: CASSIGRGAVNTEAFF. CDR3 DNA: TGTGCCAGTAGTATAGGTCGGGGGGCAGTGAACACTGAAGCTTTCTTT.

V usage is TRBV2 and J usage is TRBJ2-1; D perhaps matches TRBD2 (7 bases). V lost 4 bases to trimming and J lost 1 base, with 14 bases between them. In germline, CDR1 is SNHLY, CDR2 FYNNEI. The CDR3 has 16 residues. Here the CDR3 DNA reads TGTGCCAGCAGTGTATTAGGGGGGGTATCCTACAATGAGCAGTTCTTC. Residues: CASSVLGGVSYNEQFF.

V is TRBV2 and J is TRBJ2-5, with D perhaps matching TRBD1 (6 bases). The V and J ends lost 4 bases and 3 bases respectively, with 9 bases between them. This CDR3 contains 13 residues. Germline V lookup: CDR1 SNHLY, CDR2 FYNNEI. The CDR3 bases are TGTGCCAGCAGTGTGGACAGTAAAGAGACCCAGTACTTC. It yields the protein CASSVDSKETQYF.

The rearrangement uses TRBV4-2 and TRBJ1-2; 7 nucleotides match TRBD1. The germline CDR1 and CDR2 sequences are LGHNA and YNFKEQ. V dropped 7 bases and J dropped 1; count of bases not matched to a gene: 6. This CDR3 contains 14 residues. CDR3 coding DNA: TGTGCCAGCAAGGGACAGCGAAATAACTATGGCTACACCTTC. Amino acids: CASKGQRNNYGYTF.

The chain recombines TRBV7-9 with TRBJ1-1, with no clear D. The V and J ends lost 1 base and 3 bases respectively, with 12 bases between them. Germline values: CDR1 SEHNR, CDR2 FQNEAQ (reference sequence). CDR3 length equals 15 residues. The CDR3 reads CASSLVGFSDTEAFF. The CDR3 DNA is TGTGCCAGCAGCTTAGTAGGTTTTTCGGACACTGAAGCTTTCTTT.

This chain links TRBV5-1 with TRBJ2-5; D gene ambiguous. Trimming removed 0 bases at V and 4 bases at J, with 16 bases between. The CDR3 spans 16 residues. The germline V gene has CDR1 SGHRS and CDR2 YFSETQ. The CDR3 region has the DNA TGCGCCAGCAGCTTGGCCTCGTCCGGCGTTGGAGAGACCCAGTACTTC. As protein: CASSLASSGVGETQYF.

The CDR3 coding sequence is TGTGCCAGCAGCGTAGGGAGGATGAACACTGAAGCTTTCTTT. Translation: CASSVGRMNTEAFF. The J gene is TRBJ1-1, the V gene TRBV7-9; no reliable D call. Germline V gene sequence: CDR1 SEHNR, CDR2 FQNEAQ (reference sequence). CDR3 length: 14 residues. The V end lost 5 bases, the J end lost 0 bases, and 10 bases lay between the germline ends.

This clone was detected once. The J gene is TRBJ1-1, the V gene TRBV11-2, with 7 bases fitting TRBD1. This CDR3 contains 14 residues. V was pared by 3 bases and J by 3 bases, with 4 bases of the junction left unmatched. In germline, CDR1 is SGHAT, CDR2 FQNNGV. The CDR3 DNA reads TGTGCCAGCAGCTTCTCAGGGGGATACACTGAAGCTTTCTTT. Its translation is CASSFSGGYTEAFF.

This clone showed up just a few times. The CDR3 bases are TGTGCCAGCAGCTTAGGCCCCCTACGTAGCACAGATACGCAGTATTTT. It translates to CASSLGPLRSTDTQYF. The chain employs TRBV7-2 and TRBJ2-3; unclear D gene. The ends were cut back, 1 base at V and 0 bases at J, with 11 bases in the middle. Germline CDR1 SGHTA, CDR2 FQGNSA. The CDR3 extends over 16 amino acids.

This clone was observed a handful of times. The gene calls are TRBV5-1 and TRBJ2-5, with a possible D match to TRBD1 (5 bases). There are 15 residues in the CDR3. The V gene lost 0 bases and the J gene lost 1 base, with 10 bases spanning the gap. Germline CDR1 is SGHRS and CDR2 is YFSETQ. The DNA of the CDR3 is TGCGCCAGCAGCTTGGGACAGCTTTCCCAAGAGACCCAGTACTTC. Translation: CASSLGQLSQETQYF.

This chain connects TRBV9 to TRBJ1-1; possible D gene TRBD1, 5 bases. The V and J ends lost 0 bases and 5 bases respectively, with 8 bases between them. The CDR3 is made up of 13 amino acids. CDR1 and CDR2 (germline): SGDLS, YYNGEE. Here the CDR3 reads CASSVGGMTEAFF. As DNA, the CDR3 is TGTGCCAGCAGCGTAGGGGGGATGACTGAAGCTTTCTTT.

The gene calls are TRBV29-1 and TRBJ2-7; 9 nucleotides line up with TRBD1. This CDR3 has 11 amino acids. V was pared by 4 bases and J by 5 bases, with 0 bases of the junction left unmatched. Germline CDR1 reads SQVTM; CDR2 reads ANQGSEA. CDR3 residues: CSVGTGDEQYV. The CDR3 coding sequence is TGCAGCGTTGGGACAGGGGACGAGCAGTACGTC.

The rearrangement links TRBV7-9 to TRBJ1-6, with 9 bases identical to TRBD1. CDR3 length: 14 residues. The J segment lost 10 bases and the V segment lost 4 bases, leaving 5 bases of the junction unmatched. Germline CDR1 and CDR2: SEHNR and FQNEAQ (reference sequence). CDR3 residues: CASSSGQGSSPLHF. The CDR3 DNA reads as TGTGCCAGCAGCTCGGGACAGGGAAGCTCACCCCTCCACTTT.

This clone appeared a single time. The chain has TRBV30 and TRBJ1-6; 7 bases agree with TRBD1. This CDR3 contains 14 residues. J lost 4 bases, V lost 4 bases, and 4 bases had no gene match. The germline V gene has CDR1 GTSNPN and CDR2 SVGIG (reference sequence). The CDR3 sequence: CAWNRDSYNSPLHF. The CDR3 region has the DNA TGTGCCTGGAACCGGGACAGTTATAATTCACCCCTCCACTTT.

The J gene is TRBJ1-1, the V gene TRBV6-4; D remains unclear. Germline CDR1 MRHNA, CDR2 SNTAGT. The V end lost 5 bases, the J end lost 5 bases, and 9 bases lay between the germline ends. The CDR3 contains 12 residues. CDR3 protein: CASSNGRTEAFF. The CDR3 DNA reads TGTGCCAGCAGTAATGGGAGGACTGAAGCTTTCTTT.

The chain employs TRBV18 and TRBJ1-2; D may be TRBD1 (5 bases). This CDR3 region has 15 residues. V was clipped by 6 bases and J by 4 bases, with 18 bases between them. The germline CDR1 and CDR2 sequences are KGHSH and LQKENI. CDR3 protein: CASSQSVATVYGYTF. The CDR3 nucleotides read TGTGCCAGCTCCCAGTCCGTGGCGACAGTCTATGGCTACACCTTC. The full variable domain, rest sourced from reference TRBV18 and TRBJ1-2, is NAGVMQNPRHLVRRRGQEARLRCSPMKGHSHVYWYRQLPEEGLKFMVYLQKENIIDESGMPKERFSAEFPKEGPSILRIQQVVRGDSAAYFCASSQSVATVYGYTFGSGTRLTVV.

The J gene is TRBJ1-3, the V gene TRBV9; no clear D gene. The V gene lost 3 bases and the J gene lost 4 bases, with 14 bases spanning the gap. The CDR3 consists of 15 residues. The germline CDR1 and CDR2 sequences are SGDLS and YYNGEE. The CDR3 DNA follows: TGTGCCAGCAGCGAAGGGAGACTAGAGGGAAACACCATATATTTT. It yields the protein CASSEGRLEGNTIYF.

The V and J genes are TRBV6-5 and TRBJ2-5; D is unresolved. Germline-derived CDR1 and CDR2 are MNHEY and SVGAGI. CDR3 size: 13 residues. The V end lost 6 bases, the J end lost 7 bases, and 15 bases lay between the germline ends. Here the CDR3 DNA reads TGTGCCAGCAGCCCCCGGGCGGTCGGGACCCAGTACTTC. Translation: CASSPRAVGTQYF.

The V gene is TRBV6-1, the J gene TRBJ1-5; D unresolved. This CDR3 contains 16 residues. V lost 2 bases and J 0 bases, leaving 11 bases between the germline ends. The germline V gene has CDR1 MNHNS and CDR2 SASEGT. CDR3: CASSERPRNSNQPQHF. The CDR3 coding sequence is TGTGCCAGCAGTGAACGACCGAGGAATAGCAATCAGCCCCAGCATTTT.

The chain carries TRBV4-2 and TRBJ2-3, with 7 bases aligning to TRBD2. Germline V CDR1 and CDR2: LGHNA, YNFKEQ. The J segment lost 4 bases and the V segment lost 1 base, leaving 5 bases of the junction unmatched. CDR3 size: 15 residues. In nucleotides, the CDR3 is TGTGCCAGCAGCCAAGCGGGGGGTCGGGCAGATACGCAGTATTTT. It encodes CASSQAGGRADTQYF.

The chain joins TRBV7-8 to TRBJ2-3; D is possibly TRBD2 (5 bases). Trimming pared 4 bases from V and 0 bases from J, leaving 11 bases between. The CDR3 has 15 residues. CDR1 and CDR2 from the germline V gene are SGHVS and FQNEAQ. CDR3 DNA sequence: TGTGCCAGCAGCTCAGCGGTAACTAGCACAGATACGCAGTATTTT. Its translation: CASSSAVTSTDTQYF.

J is TRBJ2-3 and V is TRBV11-2, with 8 bases aligning to TRBD2. The CDR3 spans 16 residues. Trimming at V came to 1 base and at J to 4 bases, leaving 7 bases not matched to a gene. The germline V gene encodes CDR1 SGHAT and CDR2 FQNNGV. In DNA form, the CDR3 reads TGTGCCAGCAGCTTAGTTGGCGGGGGGCCCGCAGATACGCAGTATTTT. The encoded protein is CASSLVGGGPADTQYF.

This clone has only one observation. The chain's CDR3 is CASSLGWNTGELFF. In DNA form, the CDR3 reads TGTGCCAGCAGCTTAGGGTGGAACACCGGGGAGCTGTTTTTT. V usage is TRBV7-2 and J usage is TRBJ2-2; D is unclear. The CDR3 is 14 amino acids. Germline lookup yields CDR1 SGHTA and CDR2 FQGNSA. V was cut by 1 base and J by 1 base, with 4 bases left in between.

The chain combines TRBV6-6 with TRBJ1-1; D is ambiguous. Trimming removed 7 bases from V and 10 bases from J, with 16 bases in between. Looked up from germline, CDR1 is MNHNY and CDR2 is SVGAGI (reference sequence). The CDR3 is made up of 12 amino acids. The CDR3 sequence is CASTRAGSSAFF. The DNA of the CDR3 is TGTGCCAGCACCCGGGCGGGGTCGTCAGCTTTCTTT.

This clone was seen once. The chain employs TRBV7-9 and TRBJ1-6; 9 nucleotides match TRBD1. The germline CDR1 and CDR2 sequences are SEHNR and FQNEAQ (reference sequence). V lost 4 bases, J lost 4 bases, and 5 bases stayed unmatched. There are 16 residues in the CDR3. This CDR3 reads CASSSTGGGYNSPLHF. The CDR3 DNA reads as TGTGCCAGCAGCTCCACAGGGGGCGGATATAATTCACCCCTCCACTTT.

This clone was counted a single time. This sequence joins TRBV5-6 and TRBJ1-5; D ambiguous. The V gene's germline CDR1 is SGHDT and CDR2 YYEEEE. CDR3 size: 15 residues. V was shortened by 2 bases and J by 1 base, with 10 bases between the two germline ends. As DNA, the CDR3 is TGTGCCAGCAGCTTTTTCTATGGCAGCAATCAGCCCCAGCATTTT. It codes for CASSFFYGSNQPQHF.

The chain combines TRBV5-1 with TRBJ2-2, with D possibly TRBD1 on 6 matching bases. There are 16 residues in the CDR3. Germline lookup yields CDR1 SGHRS and CDR2 YFSETQ. Deletions cut 5 bases from V and 4 bases from J, with 18 bases between. CDR3 protein: CASSSGTLGFTGELFF. For the CDR3, the DNA is TGCGCCAGCAGTTCCGGGACACTTGGGTTCACCGGGGAGCTGTTTTTT.

V gene TRBV4-1 combines with J gene TRBJ1-3, with D hard to call. This CDR3 region has 17 residues. Trimming cost V 1 base and J 3 bases, with 16 bases left between them. The germline CDR1 and CDR2 sequences are MGHRA and YSYEKL. The CDR3 sequence: CASSQGAAYTSGNTIYF. As DNA, the CDR3 is TGCGCCAGCAGCCAAGGAGCCGCCTACACAAGTGGAAACACCATATATTTT.